The 32 T cell receptor beta chains listed next were all sequenced from one sample in a study of cytomegalovirus exposure and HLA in healthy donors. The primer mix had 60 Vbeta and 13 Jbeta primers. Generated by immunoSEQ multiplex PCR, the TCRdb table keeps only in-frame clones and is missing some. Among more than 45,000 clones listed, approximately 84% were seen once. The sequenced sample consisted of PBMCs. These receptors originate from a man aged 50-60 years in good health and CMV-seronegative.

This rearrangement joins TRBV14 to TRBJ2-1, with D possibly TRBD1 on 5 matching bases. Trimming left V 0 bases short and J 9 bases short, with 27 bases between. The CDR3 consists of 19 residues. Germline-derived CDR1 and CDR2 are SGHDN and FVKESK. The CDR3 loop reads CASSQDIMGGHLKDFEQFF. The CDR3 DNA sequence: TGTGCCAGCAGCCAAGATATTATGGGCGGACACCTTAAAGATTTTGAGCAGTTCTTC.

The rearrangement links TRBV25-1 to TRBJ1-1; maybe TRBD1 (5 bases). Germline V lookup: CDR1 MGHDK, CDR2 SYGVNS. The CDR3 covers 13 residues. Trimming shortened V by 7 bases and J by 3 bases, and 12 bases separated the two germline ends. The CDR3: CASTWGGDTEAFF. The CDR3 bases are TGTGCCAGCACGTGGGGCGGGGACACTGAAGCTTTCTTT.

This chain joins TRBV29-1 and TRBJ1-2; 7 nucleotides agree with TRBD1. Germline assignment: CDR1 SQVTM and CDR2 ANQGSEA. The CDR3 is 16 residues long. J lost 2 bases, V lost 3 bases, and 12 bases had no gene match. The CDR3: CSVDAPTGIENYGYTF. CDR3 bases: TGCAGCGTTGATGCCCCGACAGGGATTGAAAACTATGGCTACACCTTC. Based on the CDR3 plus reference TRBV29-1 and TRBJ1-2, the full variable domain is SAVISQKPSRDICQRGTSLTIQCQVDSQVTMMFWYRQQPGQSLTLIATANQGSEATYESGFVIDKFPISRPNLTFSTLTVSNMSPEDSSIYLCSVDAPTGIENYGYTFGSGTRLTVV.

This sequence joins TRBV4-1 and TRBJ1-2, with TRBD1 identical over 8 bases. Germline trimming cut 0 bases from V and 3 bases from J; bases unmatched to any gene: 6. The CDR3 runs 16 residues. Germline assignment: CDR1 MGHRA and CDR2 YSYEKL. CDR3 sequence (DNA): TGCGCCAGCAGCCAAGACGGGGCAGGGGGCGACTATGGCTACACCTTC. Residues: CASSQDGAGGDYGYTF.

The chain is built from TRBV4-2 and TRBJ1-5; no reliable D call. The CDR3 is 15 amino acids. Germline values: CDR1 LGHNA, CDR2 YNFKEQ. V dropped 4 bases and J dropped 3 bases, with 13 bases sitting between them. CDR3 residues: CASSPSEADNQPQHF. In DNA form, the CDR3 reads TGTGCCAGCAGCCCAAGTGAGGCAGACAATCAGCCCCAGCATTTT.

This chain joins TRBV28 and TRBJ2-7; D gene uncertain. The CDR3 sequence is 13 residues long. Germline V gives CDR1 MDHEN, CDR2 SYDVKM. With 7 bases removed from V and 1 base from J, the gap between germline ends came to 11 bases. CDR3 nucleotides: TGTGCCAGCATAAGGCCGGGTTCCTACGAGCAGTACTTC. This gives the protein CASIRPGSYEQYF. The full variable domain, with the rest looked up from reference TRBV28 and TRBJ2-7, is DVKVTQSSRYLVKRTGEKVFLECVQDMDHENMFWYRQDPGLGLRLIYFSYDVKMKEKGDIPEGYSVSREKKERFSLILESASTNQTSMYLCASIRPGSYEQYFGPGTRLTVT.

V and J are TRBV27 and TRBJ2-7; perhaps TRBD1 as D (5 bases). This CDR3 has 18 amino acids. The germline V gene has CDR1 MNHEY and CDR2 SMNVEV (reference sequence). V lost 0 bases and J lost 3, with 21 bases in between. The CDR3: CASSLSFTGPLRSYEQYF. Here the CDR3 DNA reads TGTGCCAGCAGTTTATCGTTCACAGGCCCGCTAAGGAGCTACGAGCAGTACTTC.

The V gene is TRBV29-1, the J gene TRBJ1-2; 10 nucleotides line up with TRBD1. The CDR3 runs 13 residues. With V trimmed by 7 bases and J by 0 bases, 2 bases remained unmatched. The germline V gene has CDR1 SQVTM and CDR2 ANQGSEA. The CDR3 nucleotides read TGCAGCGGTGGACAGGGGGCTAACTATGGCTACACCTTC. Amino acids: CSGGQGANYGYTF.

This chain joins TRBV7-2 and TRBJ1-5; possibly TRBD1 for D (6 bases). The CDR3 is 15 residues long. V was cut by 3 bases and J by 0 bases, with 9 bases left in between. The germline gives CDR1 SGHTA, CDR2 FQGNSA. The CDR3 sequence is CASSFWDNSNQPQHF. In DNA form, the CDR3 reads TGTGCCAGCAGCTTTTGGGACAATAGCAATCAGCCCCAGCATTTT.

This clone was detected only a few times. The chain joins TRBV6-5 to TRBJ2-2; 10 bases map to TRBD2. V lost 8 bases, J lost 6 bases, and 6 bases stayed unmatched. The CDR3 has 14 amino acids. Germline assignment: CDR1 MNHEY and CDR2 SVGAGI. The CDR3 sequence is CASGPGLASGELFF. For the CDR3, the DNA is TGTGCCAGCGGACCGGGACTAGCGTCCGGGGAGCTGTTTTTT.

This chain joins TRBV25-1 and TRBJ1-6; perhaps TRBD1 as D (6 bases). Trimming left V 7 bases short and J 7 bases short, with 17 bases between. CDR1 and CDR2 from the germline V gene are MGHDK and SYGVNS. This CDR3 contains 15 residues. Here the CDR3 DNA reads TGTGCCAGCACCCGATCGGACAGCCCCAATTCACCCCTCCACTTT. Protein sequence: CASTRSDSPNSPLHF.

This chain joins TRBV6-1 and TRBJ2-7, with 10 positions matching TRBD1. Germline V gene data show CDR1 as MNHNS and CDR2 as SASEGT. The CDR3 runs 15 residues. The V segment lost 3 bases and the J segment 1 base; nucleotides outside the gene matches: 3. The CDR3 DNA sequence: TGTGCCAGCAGTGAGATGGGACAGGGGTCCTACGAGCAGTACTTC. The encoded protein is CASSEMGQGSYEQYF.

The chain recombines TRBV19 with TRBJ2-5; a possible D gene is TRBD1 (6 bases). The CDR3 runs 12 residues. V lost 8 bases to trimming and J lost 4 bases, with 11 bases between them. From germline, CDR1 is LNHDA and CDR2 SQIVND (reference sequence). The CDR3 is CASGVGGETQYF. In nucleotides, the CDR3 is TGTGCCAGTGGGGTAGGGGGAGAGACCCAGTACTTC.

The chain uses TRBV7-2 and TRBJ1-6, with TRBD1 matching over 9 bases. With 5 bases clipped from V and 6 bases from J, the junction kept 5 bases outside the gene matches. Germline V gene data show CDR1 as SGHTA and CDR2 as FQGNSA. This CDR3 contains 15 residues. The CDR3 DNA reads TGTGCCAGCAGCCACCCGGGACAGGGTAATTCACCCCTCCACTTT. Amino acid sequence: CASSHPGQGNSPLHF.

The V call is TRBV20-1, the J call TRBJ1-2; D may be TRBD1 (6 bases). This CDR3 comprises 11 residues. CDR1 and CDR2 (germline): DFQATT, SNEGSKA (reference sequence). The V gene lost 3 bases and the J gene lost 8 bases, with 10 bases spanning the gap. The CDR3 reads CSASRDIGYTF. The CDR3, as DNA: TGCAGTGCTAGCCGGGACATCGGCTACACCTTC.

The rearrangement uses TRBV2 and TRBJ1-6; 9 nucleotides align to TRBD1. The CDR3 has 15 amino acids. Looked up from germline, CDR1 is SNHLY and CDR2 is FYNNEI. After removal of 4 bases from V and 9 bases from J, the junction contained 7 bases not matched to a gene. The CDR3 DNA follows: TGTGCCAGCAGTGGAGACAGGGGGTTAGGTTCACCCCTCCACTTT. It yields the protein CASSGDRGLGSPLHF.

The table lists this clone with a few counts. The chain employs TRBV2 and TRBJ2-6; a weak D match, TRBD1 (5 bases). The germline V and J ends were trimmed by 8 bases and 2 bases, with 13 bases remaining between them. Per germline, CDR1 SNHLY and CDR2 FYNNEI. CDR3 length: 15 residues. The CDR3 here is CASGKRGAGANVLTF. The DNA of the CDR3 is TGTGCCAGCGGGAAAAGGGGCGCTGGGGCCAACGTCCTGACTTTC.

This clone was seen more than once but under ten times. The genes are TRBV6-5 and TRBJ1-1; 10 bases line up with TRBD1. The CDR3 totals 14 residues. CDR1 MNHEY and CDR2 SVGAGI come from the germline V gene. Trimming cost V 6 bases and J 4 bases; bases outside gene matches: 5. The DNA for the CDR3 is TGTGCCAGCAGAGCGACAGGGGGCGTCACTGAAGCTTTCTTT. This sequence encodes CASRATGGVTEAFF.

The chain employs TRBV14 and TRBJ2-7; 9 nucleotides match TRBD1. CDR3 length: 16 amino acids. The V gene end was trimmed by 2 bases and the J gene end by 6 bases; junction bases not matched to a gene: 11. From germline, CDR1 is SGHDN and CDR2 FVKESK. DNA for the CDR3: TGTGCCAGCAGCCAATTATCTGGACAGGGGACCAGCGAGCAGTACTTC. Protein product: CASSQLSGQGTSEQYF.

CDR3 sequence: CASILSGTGSALTEAFF. CDR3 coding DNA: TGTGCCAGCATCCTTTCCGGGACAGGGTCGGCGTTAACTGAAGCTTTCTTT. The rearrangement joins TRBV28 to TRBJ1-1, with 9 bases that match TRBD1. Germline values: CDR1 MDHEN, CDR2 SYDVKM. V lost 7 bases and J lost 5; bases outside the gene matches: 17. The CDR3 is 17 amino acids.

V and J are TRBV7-2 and TRBJ1-2, with a weak D call TRBD1 (6 bases). The ends were cut back, 5 bases at V and 5 bases at J, with 15 bases in the middle. Germline V gene sequence: CDR1 SGHTA, CDR2 FQGNSA. The CDR3 runs 14 residues. CDR3 sequence: CASSPDRLRYGYTF. The CDR3 DNA is TGTGCCAGCAGCCCAGACAGGCTCCGATATGGCTACACCTTC.

This chain uses TRBV21-1 with TRBJ1-2; TRBD1, the table's D call, was not compared with the DNA. TRBV21-1 is labeled a pseudogene. CDR3 size: 12 residues. This chain's CDR3 is CARGQPNYGYTF. Here the CDR3 DNA reads TGTGCCAGGGGACAGCCAAACTATGGCTACACCTTC.

V and J are TRBV5-1 and TRBJ2-3; 8 bases are shared with TRBD2. The CDR3 totals 14 residues. With 1 base clipped from V and 6 bases from J, the junction kept 4 bases outside the gene matches. Germline values: CDR1 SGHRS, CDR2 YFSETQ. The CDR3 coding sequence is TGCGCCAGCAGCTTGAATCCGGGAGGGGATACGCAGTATTTT. This encodes CASSLNPGGDTQYF. The complete variable domain, with remaining parts taken from reference TRBV5-1 and TRBJ2-3, reads KAGVTQTPRYLIKTRGQQVTLSCSPISGHRSVSWYQQTPGQGLQFLFEYFSETQRNKGNFPGRFSGRQFSNSRSEMNVSTLELGDSALYLCASSLNPGGDTQYFGPGTRLTVL.

The V call is TRBV7-8, the J call TRBJ2-5, with TRBD2 matching 8 bases. The CDR3 sequence is 15 residues long. Germline CDR1 is SGHVS and CDR2 is FQNEAQ. V was pared by 2 bases and J by 5 bases, with 7 bases of the junction left unmatched. Here the CDR3 DNA reads TGTGCCAGCAGCTTAAATCGGCTAGCGGGCGAGACCCAGTACTTC. It encodes CASSLNRLAGETQYF. Complete variable domain (other parts from reference TRBV7-8 and TRBJ2-5): GAGVSQSPRYKVAKRGQDVALRCDPISGHVSLFWYQQALGQGPEFLTYFQNEAQLDKSGLPSDRFFAERPEGSVSTLKIQRTQQEDSAVYLCASSLNRLAGETQYFGPGTRLLVL.

V and J are TRBV6-5 and TRBJ1-2; D ambiguous. With 2 bases removed from V and 2 bases from J, the gap between germline ends came to 12 bases. The V gene's germline CDR1 is MNHEY and CDR2 SVGAGI. The CDR3 length is 15 residues. CDR3 bases: TGTGCCAGCAGTTACCACCGGGTAGGAAACTATGGCTACACCTTC. As protein: CASSYHRVGNYGYTF.

V and J are TRBV2 and TRBJ1-5; 7 bases map to TRBD1. J lost 3 bases, V lost 5 bases, and 4 bases had no gene match. The length of the CDR3 is 14 residues. CDR1 and CDR2 from the germline V gene are SNHLY and FYNNEI. Here the CDR3 DNA reads TGTGCCAGCAGTCGACAGGGTAACAATCAGCCCCAGCATTTT. Residues: CASSRQGNNQPQHF.

This clone came up a few times. The chain combines TRBV29-1 with TRBJ1-4; 8 nucleotides agree with TRBD1. V was pared by 6 bases and J by 6 bases, with 6 bases of the junction left unmatched. Germline loops: CDR1 SQVTM, CDR2 ANQGSEA. This CDR3 is built from 13 residues. Here the CDR3 reads CSVSDRGDEKLFF. The CDR3 nucleotides read TGCAGCGTATCAGACAGGGGCGATGAAAAACTGTTTTTT.

The chain recombines TRBV12-5 with TRBJ2-5, with 8 bases aligning to TRBD2. Trimming at V came to 0 bases and at J to 7 bases, leaving 34 bases not matched to a gene. The V gene's germline CDR1 is LGHNT and CDR2 FRNRAP. This CDR3 region has 24 residues. The chain's CDR3 is CASGLVKSLRQEAVNGLAMGTQYF. CDR3 in DNA: TGTGCTAGTGGTTTGGTAAAGTCCTTGCGACAGGAGGCTGTTAACGGACTAGCCATGGGGACCCAGTACTTC.

This clone occurred once. The gene calls are TRBV7-6 and TRBJ2-2; the match to TRBD2 covers 7 bases. CDR1 is SGHVS, CDR2 FNYEAQ, per germline. Trimming at V came to 3 bases and at J to 6 bases, leaving 7 bases not matched to a gene. The CDR3 is 15 residues long. The CDR3 bases are TGTGCCAGCAGCTTTAGGACTAGGAGTTCCGGGGAGCTGTTTTTT. It translates to CASSFRTRSSGELFF.

The chain has TRBV28 and TRBJ1-4, with no clear D. Trimming cost V 6 bases and J 6 bases, with 8 bases left between them. Per the germline V gene, CDR1 is MDHEN and CDR2 is SYDVKM. CDR3 length: 12 residues. The DNA of the CDR3 is TGTGCCAGCAGCCCCTATGATGAAAAACTGTTTTTT. It is translated as CASSPYDEKLFF.

A single count supports this clone. The V and J genes are TRBV10-3 and TRBJ2-1; 13 bases agree with TRBD2. The CDR3 length is 14 residues. The J segment lost 16 bases and the V segment lost 3 bases, leaving 9 bases of the junction unmatched. Germline assignment: CDR1 ENHRY and CDR2 SYGVKD. The CDR3 loop reads CAISELGTSGETFF. For the CDR3, the DNA is TGTGCCATCAGTGAATTGGGGACTAGCGGGGAAACTTTCTTC.

V gene TRBV18 combines with J gene TRBJ1-5; 7 positions match TRBD1. CDR1 KGHSH and CDR2 LQKENI come from the germline V gene. The V and J ends lost 5 bases and 3 bases, in that order; junction bases with no gene match: 7. This CDR3 has 15 residues. CDR3 nucleotide sequence: TGTGCCAGCTCAACGGGACAGAATTTCAATCAGCCCCAGCATTTT. Protein product: CASSTGQNFNQPQHF.